A single count supports the clone carrying this TCR beta chain. The antigen remains undetermined. The sample originates from a study of beta chain features in type 1 diabetes. Across the study: Analysis included about 100 million sorted cells drawn from all samples. General study findings and limits: All four CD4+ subsets of Type 1 diabetes patients contained TCRB CDR3s that were moderately but significantly shorter. VDJ junctions from type 1 diabetes patients carried fewer insertions and larger deletions. Healthy donors had naive, central memory and Treg TCRB repertoires that appeared less similar than those seen among patients.

Expressed TCRB transcripts were sequenced because the isolated RNA had all been reverse transcribed beforehand. Profiled with immunoSEQ multiplex PCR; TCRdb holds only in-frame clones, not every one. The repertoire holds fewer than 400,000 clones, with around 9.7% as singletons. The CDR3 has 17 amino acids. The V gene end was trimmed by 2 bases and the J gene end by 0 bases; junction bases not matched to a gene: 7. Germline V gene lookup returns CDR1 KGHSH and CDR2 LQKENI. The TCR comes from a man aged 30 to 45 with type 1 diabetes. Input material: central memory CD4+ T cells from blood. This chain joins TRBV18 and TRBJ1-1, with 9 nucleotides matching TRBD1. CDR3 protein: CASSPGTGTGMNTEAFF. The CDR3 DNA reads TGTGCCAGCTCACCAGGGACCGGGACAGGGATGAACACTGAAGCTTTCTTT.